A selection of T cell receptor beta chains follows, all from one sample in a study of beta chain features in type 1 diabetes. Sequencing used immunoSEQ multiplex PCR; TCRdb keeps in-frame clones, though not all of them. The sample has 250,000 to 300,000 clones; approximately 8.1% are singletons. Sequencing was carried out using central memory CD4+ T cells from blood. The receptor source for this set is a young woman in good health. Each CDR3 is given with its conserved first and last residue. The order of the fields is D gene, clone size, J gene, V gene, CDR3 DNA, CDR3 protein. A D gene is named only where the DNA matches it firmly. Size values are once, few and many counts, or a class for expanded clones, and some rows have none.

d_gene: NA; abundance: few; j_gene: TRBJ2-3; v_gene: TRBV2; CDR3nt: TGTGCCAGCAGTGGGGTAAATACGCAGTATTTT; CDR3aa: CASSGVNTQYF
d_gene: TRBD1; abundance: few; j_gene: TRBJ2-7; v_gene: TRBV28; CDR3nt: TGTGCCAGCAGTTCCCCGCGGACAGGGAGTTCCTACGAGCAGTACTTC; CDR3aa: CASSSPRTGSSYEQYF
d_gene: NA; abundance: NA; j_gene: TRBJ2-3; v_gene: TRBV18; CDR3nt: TGTGCCAGCTCTCTCGGGTCCACAGATACGCAGTATTTT; CDR3aa: CASSLGSTDTQYF
d_gene: NA; abundance: NA; j_gene: TRBJ2-2; v_gene: TRBV11-3; CDR3nt: TGTGCCAGCAGCTACTTACTGGGGGAACCCACCACCGGGGAGCTGTTTTTT; CDR3aa: CASSYLLGEPTTGELFF
d_gene: NA; abundance: few; j_gene: TRBJ1-5; v_gene: TRBV7-2; CDR3nt: TGTGCCAGCAGCCAAGGACAGAATAGCAATCAGCCCCAGCATTTT; CDR3aa: CASSQGQNSNQPQHF
d_gene: NA; abundance: NA; j_gene: TRBJ2-2; v_gene: TRBV7-7; CDR3nt: TGTGCCAGCAGCATCGGGGTTACCGGGGAGCTGTTTTTT; CDR3aa: CASSIGVTGELFF
d_gene: TRBD1; abundance: NA; j_gene: TRBJ1-3; v_gene: TRBV6-6; CDR3nt: TGTGCCAGCAGTATCGGACAGGCCGTAGTAAACACCATATATTTT; CDR3aa: CASSIGQAVVNTIYF
d_gene: NA; abundance: NA; j_gene: TRBJ2-2; v_gene: TRBV7-9; CDR3nt: TGTGCCAGCAGCTTAGGTGCGAACACCGGGGAGCTGTTTTTT; CDR3aa: CASSLGANTGELFF
d_gene: NA; abundance: few; j_gene: TRBJ2-4; v_gene: TRBV9; CDR3nt: TGTGCCAGCAGCTCCTCCGGCGTCATTCAGTACTTC; CDR3aa: CASSSSGVIQYF
d_gene: TRBD2; abundance: few; j_gene: TRBJ2-5; v_gene: TRBV4-1; CDR3nt: TGCGCCAGCAGCCGAAGTCGGGGGGGCCGGGAGACCCAGTACTTC; CDR3aa: CASSRSRGGRETQYF
d_gene: NA; abundance: few; j_gene: TRBJ1-3; v_gene: TRBV7-9; CDR3nt: TGTGCCAGCAGCTCCGGGACGTCTGGAAACACCATATATTTT; CDR3aa: CASSSGTSGNTIYF
d_gene: NA; abundance: few; j_gene: TRBJ2-1; v_gene: TRBV18; CDR3nt: TGTGCCAGCTCACCACCGAGGGGGGGACAGTACAATGAGCAGTTCTTC; CDR3aa: CASSPPRGGQYNEQFF
d_gene: NA; abundance: few; j_gene: TRBJ1-1; v_gene: TRBV6-5; CDR3nt: TGTGCCAGCAGTTCCCGAAAGGGACGCACTGAAGCTTTCTTT; CDR3aa: CASSSRKGRTEAFF
d_gene: TRBD1; abundance: NA; j_gene: TRBJ1-2; v_gene: TRBV25-1; CDR3nt: TGTGCCAGCAGTGTTGGACAGGGGAGCTATGGCTACACCTTC; CDR3aa: CASSVGQGSYGYTF
d_gene: NA; abundance: NA; j_gene: TRBJ1-5; v_gene: TRBV30; CDR3nt: TGTGCCTGGAACCGGGGGGCTAATCAGCCCCAGCATTTT; CDR3aa: CAWNRGANQPQHF
d_gene: NA; abundance: few; j_gene: TRBJ2-5; v_gene: TRBV27; CDR3nt: TGTGCCAGCAGGTCCGCTGGACGGTCGAAACAAGAGACCCAGTACTTC; CDR3aa: CASRSAGRSKQETQYF
d_gene: NA; abundance: many; j_gene: TRBJ1-6; v_gene: TRBV28; CDR3nt: TGTGCCAGCAGTCGCGGGCTACGGGATTCACCCCTCCACTTT; CDR3aa: CASSRGLRDSPLHF
d_gene: NA; abundance: few; j_gene: TRBJ1-1; v_gene: TRBV5-8; CDR3nt: TGTGCCAGCAGCCATAGGGCCTTCTCAGGAAACACTGAAGCTTTCTTT; CDR3aa: CASSHRAFSGNTEAFF
d_gene: TRBD1; abundance: NA; j_gene: TRBJ1-1; v_gene: TRBV27; CDR3nt: TGTGCCAGCAGTTTATACCTGTCGCGGACAGGGACTGAAGCTTTCTTT; CDR3aa: CASSLYLSRTGTEAFF
d_gene: NA; abundance: NA; j_gene: TRBJ2-4; v_gene: TRBV5-4; CDR3nt: TGTGCCAGCAGCTTGGCTGGATTAGCCAAAAACATTCAGTACTTC; CDR3aa: CASSLAGLAKNIQYF
d_gene: NA; abundance: NA; j_gene: TRBJ1-5; v_gene: TRBV1; CDR3nt: TGCACCAGCAGCCGTGCCCGGGACAGGGGCGTGATAAGCAATCAGCCCCAGCATTTT; CDR3aa: CTSSRARDRGVISNQPQHF
d_gene: TRBD2; abundance: NA; j_gene: TRBJ2-3; v_gene: TRBV5-4; CDR3nt: TGTGCCAGCAGCAAGACTAGCGGGGGGCGTGGAGATACGCAGTATTTT; CDR3aa: CASSKTSGGRGDTQYF
d_gene: TRBD1; abundance: NA; j_gene: TRBJ1-2; v_gene: TRBV29-1; CDR3nt: TGCAGCGTTCGGACAGGGGAGTATACTAGGGGCTACACCTTC; CDR3aa: CSVRTGEYTRGYTF
d_gene: TRBD1; abundance: NA; j_gene: TRBJ2-3; v_gene: TRBV6-6; CDR3nt: TGTGCCAGCAGCCTAGGACAGGGTGTGATAGATACGCAGTATTTT; CDR3aa: CASSLGQGVIDTQYF
d_gene: TRBD1; abundance: few; j_gene: TRBJ2-1; v_gene: TRBV7-8; CDR3nt: TGTGCCAGCAGCCGGACAGGGGGGTACAATGAGCAGTTCTTC; CDR3aa: CASSRTGGYNEQFF
d_gene: TRBD2; abundance: NA; j_gene: TRBJ2-5; v_gene: TRBV7-2; CDR3nt: TGTGCCAGCAGCCCAAGCGGGGGGGCATATGGGGAGACCCAGTACTTC; CDR3aa: CASSPSGGAYGETQYF
d_gene: NA; abundance: few; j_gene: TRBJ2-1; v_gene: TRBV7-3; CDR3nt: TGTGCCAGCAGCTCCACCAGCAATGAGCAGTTCTTC; CDR3aa: CASSSTSNEQFF
d_gene: NA; abundance: few; j_gene: TRBJ2-5; v_gene: TRBV4-3; CDR3nt: TGCGCCAGCAGCCAAGATTCAACAGGGTTTGAGACCCAGTACTTC; CDR3aa: CASSQDSTGFETQYF
d_gene: TRBD1; abundance: few; j_gene: TRBJ2-7; v_gene: TRBV5-1; CDR3nt: TGCGCCAGCAGCTTGGAGGGGACAGGACCCTACGAGCAGTACTTC; CDR3aa: CASSLEGTGPYEQYF
d_gene: NA; abundance: few; j_gene: TRBJ1-4; v_gene: TRBV7-9; CDR3nt: TGTGCCAGCAGCTTCGGGGGCGGGAGAACTAATGAAAAACTGTTTTTT; CDR3aa: CASSFGGGRTNEKLFF
d_gene: NA; abundance: NA; j_gene: TRBJ2-6; v_gene: TRBV9; CDR3nt: TGTGCCAGCAGCGTACTCCCCCGCTTCTCCTCTGGGGCCAACGTCCTGACTTTC; CDR3aa: CASSVLPRFSSGANVLTF
d_gene: TRBD2; abundance: few; j_gene: TRBJ2-3; v_gene: TRBV14; CDR3nt: TGTGCCAGCAGCCTCCGGGATTCTAGCGGGAGGGTGCAGTATTTT; CDR3aa: CASSLRDSSGRVQYF
d_gene: TRBD2; abundance: few; j_gene: TRBJ2-3; v_gene: TRBV7-3; CDR3nt: TGTGCCAGCAGCTTAGGGCCTAGCGGCCTTAGCACAGATACGCAGTATTTT; CDR3aa: CASSLGPSGLSTDTQYF
d_gene: NA; abundance: many; j_gene: TRBJ1-2; v_gene: TRBV18; CDR3nt: TGTGCCAGCTCCCAGGGAAATGGCTATGGCTACACCTTC; CDR3aa: CASSQGNGYGYTF
d_gene: NA; abundance: many; j_gene: TRBJ1-4; v_gene: TRBV7-2; CDR3nt: TGTGCCAGCAGCAAATCTAATGAAAAACTGTTTTTT; CDR3aa: CASSKSNEKLFF
d_gene: NA; abundance: few; j_gene: TRBJ2-1; v_gene: TRBV6-6; CDR3nt: TGTGCCAGCAGCTACGGTGCCCCCTCTTACAATGAGCAGTTCTTC; CDR3aa: CASSYGAPSYNEQFF
d_gene: NA; abundance: many; j_gene: TRBJ2-3; v_gene: TRBV9; CDR3nt: TGTGCCAGCAGCGGTGGAACCAGAGAGACGCAGTATTTT; CDR3aa: CASSGGTRETQYF
d_gene: NA; abundance: few; j_gene: TRBJ1-2; v_gene: TRBV11-3; CDR3nt: TGTGCCAGCAGCTCGGGGAACTATGGCTACACCTTC; CDR3aa: CASSSGNYGYTF
d_gene: TRBD1; abundance: NA; j_gene: TRBJ1-5; v_gene: TRBV7-2; CDR3nt: TGTGCCAGCAGCCGTACGACAGGGGTCAATCAGCCCCAGCATTTT; CDR3aa: CASSRTTGVNQPQHF
d_gene: NA; abundance: few; j_gene: TRBJ2-5; v_gene: TRBV28; CDR3nt: TGTGCCAGCAGTAGACCGTCGAGGTCTTTTCGGACCCAGTACTTC; CDR3aa: CASSRPSRSFRTQYF
d_gene: NA; abundance: NA; j_gene: TRBJ2-2; v_gene: TRBV4-3; CDR3nt: TGCGCCAGCAGCCAAGACAGGGGCACCGGGGAGCTGTTTTTT; CDR3aa: CASSQDRGTGELFF
d_gene: NA; abundance: few; j_gene: TRBJ1-1; v_gene: TRBV29-1; CDR3nt: TGCAGCGTTGCCCTTGCGGGCGTGGAGAACACTGAAGCTTTCTTT; CDR3aa: CSVALAGVENTEAFF
d_gene: TRBD2; abundance: NA; j_gene: TRBJ2-5; v_gene: TRBV25-1; CDR3nt: TGTGCCAGCAGTGAATGGATTAGCGGGGACCACCAAGAGACCCAGTACTTC; CDR3aa: CASSEWISGDHQETQYF
d_gene: NA; abundance: NA; j_gene: TRBJ1-2; v_gene: TRBV29-1; CDR3nt: TGCAGGGCCCTGGCAGGGGACGGCTACACCTTC; CDR3aa: CRALAGDGYTF
d_gene: TRBD2; abundance: NA; j_gene: TRBJ2-3; v_gene: TRBV13; CDR3nt: TGTGCCAGCAGCTTAGTTTTCCCTAGCGGGGATATGAGAGATACGCAGTATTTT; CDR3aa: CASSLVFPSGDMRDTQYF
d_gene: TRBD1; abundance: NA; j_gene: TRBJ1-5; v_gene: TRBV27; CDR3nt: TGTGCCAGCAGCCTAAGGGGGCCGGGACAGGGAATCAATCAGCCCCAGCATTTT; CDR3aa: CASSLRGPGQGINQPQHF
d_gene: NA; abundance: few; j_gene: TRBJ2-7; v_gene: TRBV15; CDR3nt: TGTGCCACCAGCATAACACAGGGCTCCTACGAGCAGTACTTC; CDR3aa: CATSITQGSYEQYF
d_gene: NA; abundance: few; j_gene: TRBJ2-1; v_gene: TRBV15; CDR3nt: TGTGCCACCAGCGATCCTACAGGCGGATTCAATGAGCAGTTCTTC; CDR3aa: CATSDPTGGFNEQFF